What follows are 14 T cell receptor beta chains derived from one specimen sequenced in a study of beta chain features in type 1 diabetes. Expressed TCRB transcripts got sequenced, as all isolated RNA was reverse transcribed. Data came from immunoSEQ multiplex PCR; TCRdb stores just in-frame clones and leaves some out. The repertoire consists of around 300,000 clones, with 8% occurring once and the leading ten covering under 1.3%. Sequenced: central memory CD4+ T cells from blood. All receptors come from a woman in her late teens or twenties in good health.

This chain joins TRBV19 and TRBJ1-2; TRBD1 is a possible D gene (6 bases). From germline, CDR1 is LNHDA and CDR2 SQIVND (reference sequence). The germline V and J ends were trimmed by 5 bases and 1 base, with 17 bases remaining between them. This CDR3 contains 16 residues. CDR3 loop: CASSHRAGAGNYGYTF. CDR3 sequence (DNA): TGTGCCAGTAGTCACCGGGCGGGGGCCGGTAACTATGGCTACACCTTC.

The chain recombines TRBV5-4 with TRBJ2-7, with D perhaps being TRBD1 or TRBD2 (5 bases each). The CDR3 loop spans 13 amino acids. CDR1 and CDR2 from the germline V gene are SGHNT and YYREEE (reference sequence). Trimming removed 4 bases at V and 7 bases at J, with 15 bases between. The CDR3 nucleotides read TGTGCCAGCAGCATGGGACGGGCTACGGAGCAGTACTTC. This translates into CASSMGRATEQYF.

This clone was counted between two and nine times. CDR3 bases: TGTGCCAGCAGCATTGGACAGGCGGGCGAGCAGTACGTC. It specifies CASSIGQAGEQYV. The V gene is TRBV7-8, the J gene TRBJ2-7; 7 bases are a match to TRBD1. Trimming removed 5 bases from V and 6 bases from J; junction bases left unmatched: 7. The CDR3 consists of 13 residues. Germline loops: CDR1 SGHVS, CDR2 FQNEAQ.

This clone has a handful of counts. The chain recombines TRBV18 with TRBJ1-1, with TRBD1 matching over 7 bases. Trimming took 4 bases from V and 1 from J; bases not matched to a gene: 6. Germline V CDR1 and CDR2: KGHSH, LQKENI. The CDR3 loop spans 15 amino acids. CDR3 in amino acids: CASSQGGQRNTEAFF. DNA of the CDR3: TGTGCCAGCTCACAGGGGGGACAGAGGAACACTGAAGCTTTCTTT.

The rearrangement joins TRBV27 to TRBJ2-3, with a weak D call TRBD1 (6 bases). The CDR3 contains 15 residues. The V end lost 5 bases, the J end lost 2 bases, and 14 bases lay between the germline ends. CDR1 and CDR2 from the germline V gene are MNHEY and SMNVEV (reference sequence). CDR3 loop: CASSPWGRPTDTQYF. CDR3 sequence (DNA): TGTGCCAGCAGTCCTTGGGGGCGACCCACAGATACGCAGTATTTT.

This clone showed up just a few times. The rearrangement joins TRBV11-1 to TRBJ1-6; the D is unclear. V was pared by 6 bases and J by 5 bases, with 14 bases between. The CDR3 is made up of 15 amino acids. Germline V gene sequence: CDR1 SGHAT, CDR2 FQDESV (reference sequence). The CDR3 sequence: CASSSPTTHNSPLHF. CDR3 DNA: TGTGCCAGCAGTTCACCCACAACTCATAATTCACCCCTCCACTTT. Variable domain in full (rest from reference TRBV11-1 and TRBJ1-6): EAEVAQSPRYKITEKSQAVAFWCDPISGHATLYWYRQILGQGPELLVQFQDESVVDDSQLPKDRFSAERLKGVDSTLKIQPAELGDSAMYLCASSSPTTHNSPLHFGNGTRLTVT.

This clone appeared many times. This rearrangement joins TRBV5-1 to TRBJ2-7, with D possibly TRBD2 on 5 matching bases. The V and J ends lost 0 bases and 5 bases respectively, with 12 bases between them. This CDR3 has 14 amino acids. The germline V gene encodes CDR1 SGHRS and CDR2 YFSETQ. Here the CDR3 DNA reads TGCGCCAGCAGCTTGGCTCTAGCAGACAACGAGCAGTACTTC. Amino acid sequence: CASSLALADNEQYF.

This chain joins TRBV27 and TRBJ2-1; D is ambiguous. The CDR3 length is 15 residues. The V gene lost 6 bases and the J gene lost 0 bases, with 12 bases spanning the gap. In germline, CDR1 is MNHEY, CDR2 SMNVEV (reference sequence). The CDR3 region has the DNA TGTGCCAGCAGGCAACAAGCCTTCTCCTACAATGAGCAGTTCTTC. It specifies CASRQQAFSYNEQFF.

J is TRBJ1-4 and V is TRBV7-2; 8 nucleotides align to TRBD1. CDR1 and CDR2 from the germline V gene are SGHTA and FQGNSA. V dropped 5 bases and J dropped 7; count of bases not matched to a gene: 9. The CDR3 totals 15 residues. CDR3 DNA: TGTGCCAGCAGCCCAACAGGGCAGGGGGCTGAAAAACTGTTTTTT. Translation gives CASSPTGQGAEKLFF.

The V call is TRBV11-1, the J call TRBJ2-6; D unclear. Germline assignment: CDR1 SGHAT and CDR2 FQDESV (reference sequence). The germline V and J ends were trimmed by 0 bases and 1 base, with 4 bases remaining between them. The length of the CDR3 is 15 residues. The CDR3 DNA is TGTGCCAGCAGCTTAGCGGGGTCTGGGGCCAACGTCCTGACTTTC. Translation: CASSLAGSGANVLTF.

Ten or more counts support this clone. The chain is built from TRBV19 and TRBJ1-5; D is possibly TRBD1 (6 bases). Germline V CDR1 and CDR2: LNHDA, SQIVND (reference sequence). V gave up 4 bases and J gave up 1 base, with 8 bases separating them. The CDR3 is 14 residues long. The CDR3 region is CASSRQESNQPQHF. In DNA, the CDR3 is TGTGCCAGTAGTAGACAGGAAAGCAATCAGCCCCAGCATTTT.

The table lists this clone with a few counts. The chain has TRBV9 and TRBJ2-7; either TRBD1 or TRBD2 may supply D (5 bases each). The CDR3 sequence is 14 residues long. Germline-derived CDR1 and CDR2 are SGDLS and YYNGEE. The germline V and J ends were trimmed by 0 bases and 7 bases, with 14 bases remaining between them. CDR3 nucleotides: TGTGCCAGCAGCGTAGGTGGGGGAGCTAGGGAGCAGTACTTC. Its translation is CASSVGGGAREQYF.

On this clone: The same CDR3 can be traced to other DNA sequences in this sample. V is TRBV28 and J is TRBJ2-7; D is possibly TRBD2 (6 bases). Germline V gives CDR1 MDHEN, CDR2 SYDVKM. The CDR3 is 14 residues long. Trimming took 5 bases from V and 0 from J, leaving 11 bases between them. The CDR3, as DNA: TGTGCCAGCAGTCCTGCGGGATCCTCCTACGAGCAGTACGTC. Amino acid sequence: CASSPAGSSYEQYV.

This clone appeared a few times. The chain uses TRBV11-1 and TRBJ1-1; 8 bases are shared with TRBD1. Trimming cost V 0 bases and J 1 base; bases outside gene matches: 1. CDR1 and CDR2 (germline): SGHAT, FQDESV (reference sequence). The CDR3 is 15 residues long. CDR3: CASSLAGTGNTEAFF. The CDR3 region has the DNA TGTGCCAGCAGCTTAGCCGGGACAGGGAACACTGAAGCTTTCTTT. Looking up the rest from reference TRBV11-1 and TRBJ1-1 gives the full variable domain: EAEVAQSPRYKITEKSQAVAFWCDPISGHATLYWYRQILGQGPELLVQFQDESVVDDSQLPKDRFSAERLKGVDSTLKIQPAELGDSAMYLCASSLAGTGNTEAFFGQGTRLTVV.